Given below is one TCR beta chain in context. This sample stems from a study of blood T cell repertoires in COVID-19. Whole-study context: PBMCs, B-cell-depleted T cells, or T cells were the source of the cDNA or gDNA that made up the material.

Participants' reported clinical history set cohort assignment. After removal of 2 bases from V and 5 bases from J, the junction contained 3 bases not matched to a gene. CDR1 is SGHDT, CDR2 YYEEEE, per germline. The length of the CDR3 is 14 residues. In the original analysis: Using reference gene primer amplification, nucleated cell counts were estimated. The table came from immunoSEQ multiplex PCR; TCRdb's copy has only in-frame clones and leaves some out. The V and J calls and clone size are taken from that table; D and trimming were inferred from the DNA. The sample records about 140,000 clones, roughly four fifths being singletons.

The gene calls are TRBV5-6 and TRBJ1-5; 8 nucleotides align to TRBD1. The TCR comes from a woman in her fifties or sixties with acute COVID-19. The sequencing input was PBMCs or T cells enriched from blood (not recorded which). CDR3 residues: CASSFGQGDQPQHF. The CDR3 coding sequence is TGTGCCAGCAGCTTTGGACAGGGAGATCAGCCCCAGCATTTT.